These 26 T cell receptor beta chains came from one sample sequenced in a study of blood T cells in healthy people across ages (dated by TCRdb to 2013 to 2016). Library creation used 5' RACE. Sequencing used an Illumina HiSeq 2500. A second PCR of roughly 7 to 12 cycles was run with a J-beta primer mix and a sample-barcoded 5' primer. Starting from the raw public reads, TCRdb applied fastp trimming at Q25, assembled clones with MiXCR and retained in-frame beta chains. Entries that share a CDR3 protein sequence are merged under the most common genes and DNA. The sample data list approximately 820,000 distinct CDR3 sequences, and roughly 44% of these were observed just once. Of the sample, 15% to 25% falls within the top ten clones. The sample taken for sequencing was blood. These TCRs come from a man between 60 and 75 years old in good health.

The chain has TRBV20-1 and TRBJ2-7; tentative D call: TRBD1 (5 bases). CDR3 length equals 14 residues. Germline V lookup: CDR1 DFQATT, CDR2 SNEGSKA (reference sequence). The V end lost 0 bases, the J end lost 0 bases, and 9 bases lay between the germline ends. The CDR3 spells CSARDNQGSYEQYF. In DNA, the CDR3 is TGCAGTGCTAGAGATAACCAGGGCTCCTACGAGCAGTACTTC.

The V and J genes are TRBV16 and TRBJ2-4, with D tentatively TRBD1 (5 bases). CDR3 length equals 17 residues. The V and J ends lost 0 bases and 8 bases respectively, with 20 bases between them. Germline V CDR1 and CDR2: KGHSY, FQNENV. CDR3 sequence reads: CASSQSLLASLGDIQYF. The CDR3 coding sequence is TGTGCCAGCAGCCAATCCCTACTGGCTTCCCTAGGGGACATTCAGTACTTC.

This rearrangement joins TRBV25-1 to TRBJ2-3, with D tentatively TRBD2 (6 bases). V lost 1 base and J 3 bases, leaving 11 bases between the germline ends. The CDR3 covers 15 residues. Germline V gives CDR1 MGHDK, CDR2 SYGVNS. The CDR3 region is CASSESEGRTDTQYF. CDR3 nucleotide sequence: TGTGCCAGCAGTGAATCTGAAGGGAGGACAGATACGCAGTATTTT.

In its sample, this clonotype was seen a few times. V gene TRBV28 combines with J gene TRBJ2-4, with 8 bases aligning to TRBD1. The DNA end is a closer match to TRBJ2-7, so the J assignment may be wrong. CDR1 is MDHEN, CDR2 SYDVKM, per germline. This CDR3 spans 14 amino acids. CDR3 sequence: CASRIRGPPYEQYF. CDR3 sequence (DNA): TGTGCCAGCAGAATCAGGGGGCCCCCCTACGAGCAGTACTTC.

This clonotype has more than one count but fewer than ten. CDR3 loop: CASSSPPVGKNEQFF. DNA for the CDR3: TGTGCCAGCAGCTCACCACCCGTGGGAAAGAATGAGCAGTTCTTC. The chain couples TRBV7-2 to TRBJ2-1; no clear D gene. V was clipped by 4 bases and J by 7 bases, with 17 bases between them. The CDR3 runs 15 residues. The germline CDR1 and CDR2 sequences are SGHTA and FQGNSA. Based on the CDR3 plus reference TRBV7-2 and TRBJ2-1, the full variable domain is GAGVSQSPSNKVTEKGKDVELRCDPISGHTALYWYRQSLGQGLEFLIYFQGNSAPDKSGLPSDRFSAERTGGSVSTLTIQRTQQEDSAVYLCASSSPPVGKNEQFFGPGTRLTVL.

This chain links TRBV5-1 with TRBJ2-3; D gene unclear. Germline CDR1 SGHRS, CDR2 YFSETQ. V was trimmed by 0 bases and J by 7 bases, leaving 6 bases between them. The CDR3 sequence is 12 residues long. The CDR3 DNA follows: TGCGCCAGCAGCTTGGATCAGAATACGCAGTATTTT. Its protein product is CASSLDQNTQYF.

This clonotype was counted between two and nine times. The chain couples TRBV6-2 or TRBV6-3 to TRBJ2-7, with 7 bases that match TRBD1. V shed 5 bases, J shed 6 bases, and the junction held 10 bases outside the gene matches. The CDR3 is 14 amino acids. The germline CDR1 and CDR2 sequences are MNHEY and SVGEGT. CDR3: CASSADRSYGEQYF. The CDR3 DNA is TGTGCCAGCAGTGCGGACAGGTCCTATGGCGAGCAGTACTTC.

This clonotype was found a few times. The chain recombines TRBV21-1 with TRBJ2-1; the table's D call of TRBD1 was not tested on the DNA. TRBV21-1 is deemed a pseudogene. CDR3 size: 16 residues. CDR3 residues: CASSYPGTAFYNEQFF. In DNA form, the CDR3 reads TGTGCCAGCAGCTACCCCGGGACAGCTTTTTACAATGAGCAGTTCTTC.

This sequence joins TRBV28 and TRBJ2-5; D not certain. The CDR3 length is 10 residues. With 6 bases removed from V and 11 bases from J, the gap between germline ends came to 10 bases. The germline CDR1 and CDR2 sequences are MDHEN and SYDVKM. The CDR3 DNA is TGTGCCAGCAGGGGCGTGGCGCAGTACTTC. Protein: CASRGVAQYF.

This clonotype appeared a few times. The chain links TRBV7-8 to TRBJ2-7; D remains ambiguous. The CDR3 length is 14 residues. V shed 3 bases and J shed 0 bases, with 9 bases lying between them. Germline lookup yields CDR1 SGHVS and CDR2 FQNEAQ. The CDR3 reads CASSLNWLSYEQYF. The CDR3 coding sequence is TGTGCCAGCAGCTTGAACTGGCTCTCCTACGAGCAGTACTTC.

The genes are TRBV18 and TRBJ1-2; 7 nucleotides match TRBD1. With 6 bases clipped from V and 1 base from J, the junction kept 5 bases outside the gene matches. The CDR3 has 14 residues. Germline V gene sequence: CDR1 KGHSH, CDR2 LQKENI. CDR3 sequence: CASSPGTDNYGYTF. The CDR3 nucleotides read TGTGCCAGCTCGCCCGGGACAGATAACTATGGCTACACCTTC.

There are a few counts of this clonotype. Its ends do not fully match the called genes, so a read error is possible. The V call is TRBV4-3, the J call TRBJ2-5; D possibly uses TRBD1 or TRBD2 (7 bases each). Judging by the DNA end, TRBJ2-7 fits better; the J call may be wrong. CDR3 size: 14 residues. Germline values: CDR1 LGHNA, CDR2 YSLEER. The CDR3 nucleotides are TGCGCCAGCAGTCAAGCTCAGGGGGGGTCCGAGCAGTACTTC. It encodes CASSQAQGGSEQYF.

The V call is TRBV27, the J call TRBJ1-1, with 9 positions matching TRBD1. Germline loops: CDR1 MNHEY, CDR2 SMNVEV (reference sequence). The CDR3 is 14 residues long. V gave up 4 bases and J gave up 3 bases; unmatched junction bases: 3. This CDR3 reads CASSYRGLDTEAFF. For the CDR3, the DNA is TGTGCCAGCAGTTACAGGGGGCTAGACACTGAAGCTTTCTTT.

About this clonotype: A much larger clone is a single base away; this may be a read error. V usage is TRBV11-2 and J usage is TRBJ2-7, with D tentatively TRBD2 (6 bases). This CDR3 spans 14 amino acids. Per the germline V gene, CDR1 is SGHAT and CDR2 is FQNNGV. V was pared by 5 bases and J by 3 bases, with 14 bases between. CDR3 loop: CASSPRRAGYEQYF. The CDR3 nucleotides read TGTGCCAGCAGCCCTCGGAGGGCAGGCTACGAGCAGTACTTC.

This clonotype was counted many times. This chain links TRBV5-1 with TRBJ1-6; TRBD1 might be the D (5 bases). The CDR3 runs 16 residues. V lost 4 bases and J lost 0, with 11 bases in between. Germline CDR1 is SGHRS and CDR2 is YFSETQ. Here the CDR3 DNA reads TGCGCCAGCAGCCGGGACCAAAGCTCCTATAATTCACCCCTCCACTTT. Amino acids: CASSRDQSSYNSPLHF.

J is TRBJ2-5 and V is TRBV27; D is perhaps TRBD1 (6 bases). The end of the DNA fits TRBJ2-7 better, so the J call may be wrong. Germline V gene data show CDR1 as MNHEY and CDR2 as SMNVEV (reference sequence). The CDR3 has 17 amino acids. CDR3 DNA sequence: TGTGCCAGCAGATTCGGGGCGGGTCGGGGACACCCTTACGAGCAGTACTTC. Encoded protein: CASRFGAGRGHPYEQYF.

The V call is TRBV30, the J call TRBJ1-4; D ambiguous. Germline V gene sequence: CDR1 GTSNPN, CDR2 SVGIG (reference sequence). V was pared by 0 bases and J by 6 bases, with 23 bases between. The length of the CDR3 is 18 residues. The CDR3 loop is CAWSVREGFIGEDEKLFF. DNA of the CDR3: TGTGCCTGGAGTGTACGTGAGGGATTTATTGGGGAGGATGAAAAACTGTTTTTT.

The V and J genes are TRBV27 and TRBJ1-5; D unresolved. This CDR3 comprises 13 residues. Germline V lookup: CDR1 MNHEY, CDR2 SMNVEV (reference sequence). Trimming pared 2 bases from V and 5 bases from J, leaving 7 bases between. In nucleotides, the CDR3 is TGTGCCAGCAGTTTACATAGGGATCAGCCCCAGCATTTT. This translates into CASSLHRDQPQHF.

This clonotype was counted a few times. The chain recombines TRBV12-3 or TRBV12-4 with TRBJ2-5; perhaps TRBD2 as D (6 bases). The length of the CDR3 is 16 residues. V was clipped by 4 bases and J by 1 base, with 16 bases between them. The CDR3 reads CASSSGSGRLQETQYF. The CDR3 bases are TGTGCCAGCAGTTCTGGTAGCGGAAGACTCCAAGAGACCCAGTACTTC.

Turning to this clonotype: A read error may produce the germline difference seen at one junction end. The chain recombines TRBV20-1 with TRBJ2-5; the D gene is possibly TRBD1 (5 bases). In germline, CDR1 is DFQATT, CDR2 SNEGSKA (reference sequence). This CDR3 contains 15 residues. CDR3 nucleotide sequence: TGCAGGGCTAGAGAACTCAGACAGCTCCAAGAGACCCAGTACTTC. Residues: CRARELRQLQETQYF.

This clonotype came up a few times. This rearrangement joins TRBV28 to TRBJ1-5; D not resolved. V was cut by 6 bases and J by 7 bases, with 13 bases left in between. Germline V gives CDR1 MDHEN, CDR2 SYDVKM. This CDR3 is 13 amino acids long. This CDR3 reads CASSRQSRQPQHF. For the CDR3, the DNA is TGTGCCAGCAGCCGACAATCGAGGCAGCCCCAGCATTTT.

This clonotype was detected only a few times. The chain joins TRBV6-2 or TRBV6-3 to TRBJ2-1, with 8 bases that match TRBD2. Germline CDR1 MNHEY, CDR2 SVGEGT. V lost 4 bases, J lost 5 bases, and 10 bases stayed unmatched. The CDR3 contains 16 residues. The CDR3 sequence is CASSLRRIAGNNEQFF. The DNA of the CDR3 is TGTGCCAGCAGTTTACGTCGTATAGCGGGGAACAATGAGCAGTTCTTC.

The chain's CDR3 is CASSNGTRGGADTQYF. In nucleotides, the CDR3 is TGTGCCAGCAGTAACGGGACCAGAGGGGGGGCTGATACGCAGTATTTT. The chain is built from TRBV12-3 or TRBV12-4 and TRBJ2-3, with a possible D match to TRBD2 (7 bases). Trimming left V 5 bases short and J 6 bases short, with 21 bases between. The CDR3 is 16 residues long.

Written as DNA, the CDR3 is TGTGCCAGCAGCTCATGGACTAGCGGGGGGTCTGGGGAGACCCAGTACTTC. Translated: CASSSWTSGGSGETQYF. The gene calls are TRBV7-9 and TRBJ2-7; 14 bases are shared with TRBD2. The DNA end lines up better with TRBJ2-5; the J call may be wrong. CDR1 SEHNR and CDR2 FQNEAQ come from the germline V gene (reference sequence). The CDR3 is made up of 17 amino acids.

This clonotype has just one count. The chain combines TRBV6-2 or TRBV6-3 with TRBJ2-7; 7 nucleotides agree with TRBD1. Germline CDR1 reads MNHEY; CDR2 reads SVGEGT. V lost 5 bases to trimming and J lost 2 bases; unmatched junction nucleotides: 9. The CDR3 loop spans 15 amino acids. In nucleotides, the CDR3 is TGTGCCAGCAGTCTCTTAAACAGGGGCCCCTACGAGCAGTACTTC. Translated: CASSLLNRGPYEQYF.

The chain recombines TRBV20-1 with TRBJ2-1; 8 nucleotides align to TRBD2. The CDR3 totals 19 residues. V lost 3 bases, J lost 0 bases, and 16 bases stayed unmatched. Germline CDR1 DFQATT, CDR2 SNEGSKA (reference sequence). CDR3 bases: TGCAGTGCTAGTTCGGCTACCAGCGGGGGCACGAGCTCCTACAATGAGCAGTTCTTC. Residues: CSASSATSGGTSSYNEQFF.